The entry below describes one T cell receptor beta chain. Its antigen is undetermined. This entry comes from a study of tumor and adjacent non-tumor tissue in lung cancer. Study summary: Patients comprised 12 adenocarcinoma, 2 squamous cell carcinoma and 1 small cell lung cancer. Aged about 31 to 80 years, patients included fewer than 11 men and 4 or 5 women with stage I to III disease.

Trimming cost V 4 bases and J 11 bases; bases outside gene matches: 20. Germline V lookup: CDR1 DFQATT, CDR2 SNEGSKA (reference sequence). The CDR3 totals 17 residues. Study findings and constraints: Tumor tissue had significantly higher TCR diversity than normal lung.

A modified ARM-PCR protocol with three rounds of nested PCR amplified TCRbeta. TCRdb ran MiXCR on the multiplex PCR reads and lists one entry per CDR3 protein. This repertoire shows fewer than 120,000 distinct CDR3 sequences, about 80% found once; its top ten account for 20% to 25%. The template was RNA from unsorted bulk tissue. Donors were chemotherapy-naive, newly diagnosed lung cancer surgical patients in China, August–late 2014. The chain has TRBV20-1 and TRBJ2-1; 10 bases line up with TRBD2. The sequenced sample consisted of lung tumor tissue. The source of this sequence is an older man with non-small cell lung cancer. This chain's CDR3 is CSAIDPSGGAGRDKQFF. DNA of the CDR3: TGCAGTGCTATAGATCCCAGCGGGGGGGCCGGTCGGGATAAGCAGTTCTTC.